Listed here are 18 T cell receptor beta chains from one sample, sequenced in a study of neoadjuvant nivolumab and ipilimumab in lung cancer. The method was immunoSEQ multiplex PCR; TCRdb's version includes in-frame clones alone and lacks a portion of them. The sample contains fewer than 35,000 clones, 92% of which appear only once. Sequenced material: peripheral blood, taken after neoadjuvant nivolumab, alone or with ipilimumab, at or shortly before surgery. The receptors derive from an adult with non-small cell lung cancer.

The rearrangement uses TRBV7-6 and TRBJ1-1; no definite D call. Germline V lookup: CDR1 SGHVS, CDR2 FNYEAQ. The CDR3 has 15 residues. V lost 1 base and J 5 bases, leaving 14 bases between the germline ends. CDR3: CASSLGVAEGTEAFF. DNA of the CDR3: TGTGCCAGCAGCTTAGGTGTCGCGGAGGGTACTGAAGCTTTCTTT.

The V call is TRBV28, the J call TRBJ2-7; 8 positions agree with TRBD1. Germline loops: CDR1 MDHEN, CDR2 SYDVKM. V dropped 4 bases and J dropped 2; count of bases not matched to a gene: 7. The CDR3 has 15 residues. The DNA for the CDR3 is TGTGCCAGCAGTTCTCAGGGGGCGGGAACCTACGAGCAGTACTTC. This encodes CASSSQGAGTYEQYF. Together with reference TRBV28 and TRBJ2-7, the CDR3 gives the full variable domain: DVKVTQSSRYLVKRTGEKVFLECVQDMDHENMFWYRQDPGLGLRLIYFSYDVKMKEKGDIPEGYSVSREKKERFSLILESASTNQTSMYLCASSSQGAGTYEQYFGPGTRLTVT.

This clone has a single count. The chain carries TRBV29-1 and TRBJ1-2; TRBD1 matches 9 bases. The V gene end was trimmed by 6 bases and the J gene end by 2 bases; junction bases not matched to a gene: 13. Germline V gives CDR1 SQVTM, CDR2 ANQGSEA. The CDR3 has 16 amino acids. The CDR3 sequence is CSVYRGLAPGNYGYTF. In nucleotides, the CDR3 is TGCAGCGTATACAGGGGGCTCGCCCCCGGGAACTATGGCTACACCTTC.

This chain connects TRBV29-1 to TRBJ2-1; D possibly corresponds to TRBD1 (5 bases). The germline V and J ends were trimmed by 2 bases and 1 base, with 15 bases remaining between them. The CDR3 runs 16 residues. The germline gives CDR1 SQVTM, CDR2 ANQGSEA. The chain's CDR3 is CSVELPQGTSYNEQFF. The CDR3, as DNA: TGCAGCGTTGAATTACCCCAGGGTACTTCCTACAATGAGCAGTTCTTC.

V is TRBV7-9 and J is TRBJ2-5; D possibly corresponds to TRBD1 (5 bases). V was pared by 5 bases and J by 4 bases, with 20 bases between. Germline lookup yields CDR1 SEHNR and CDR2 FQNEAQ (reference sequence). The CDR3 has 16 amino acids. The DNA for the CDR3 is TGTGCCAGCAGCCGAGGACAACGGTCTTTGCCAGAGACCCAGTACTTC. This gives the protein CASSRGQRSLPETQYF.

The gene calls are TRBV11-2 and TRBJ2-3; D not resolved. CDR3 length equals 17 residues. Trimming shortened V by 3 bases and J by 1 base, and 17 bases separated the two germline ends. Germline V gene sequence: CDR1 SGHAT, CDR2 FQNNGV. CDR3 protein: CASSFEGSPLGTDTQYF. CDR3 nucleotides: TGTGCCAGCAGCTTTGAAGGATCTCCTCTTGGCACAGATACGCAGTATTTT. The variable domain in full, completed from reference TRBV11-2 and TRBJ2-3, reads EAGVAQSPRYKIIEKRQSVAFWCNPISGHATLYWYQQILGQGPKLLIQFQNNGVVDDSQLPKDRFSAERLKGVDSTLKIQPAKLEDSAVYLCASSFEGSPLGTDTQYFGPGTRLTVL.

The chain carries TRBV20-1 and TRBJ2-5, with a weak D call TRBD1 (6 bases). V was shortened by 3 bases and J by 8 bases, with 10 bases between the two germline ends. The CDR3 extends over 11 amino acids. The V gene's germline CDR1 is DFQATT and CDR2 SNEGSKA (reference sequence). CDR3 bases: TGCAGTGCTAGTCAGGGGAAAACCCAGTACTTC. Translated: CSASQGKTQYF.

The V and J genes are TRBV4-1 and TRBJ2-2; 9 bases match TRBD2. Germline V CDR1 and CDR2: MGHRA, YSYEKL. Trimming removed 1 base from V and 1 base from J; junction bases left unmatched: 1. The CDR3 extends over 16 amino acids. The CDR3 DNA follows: TGCGCCAGCAGCCAAGCTAGCGGGGTGAACACCGGGGAGCTGTTTTTT. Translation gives CASSQASGVNTGELFF.

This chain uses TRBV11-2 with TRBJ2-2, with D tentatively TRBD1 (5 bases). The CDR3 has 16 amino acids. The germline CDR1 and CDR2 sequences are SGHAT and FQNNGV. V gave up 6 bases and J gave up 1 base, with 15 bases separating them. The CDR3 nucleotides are TGTGCCAGCAGGATCCCCGGTCAGGGGAACACCGGGGAGCTGTTTTTT. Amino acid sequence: CASRIPGQGNTGELFF.

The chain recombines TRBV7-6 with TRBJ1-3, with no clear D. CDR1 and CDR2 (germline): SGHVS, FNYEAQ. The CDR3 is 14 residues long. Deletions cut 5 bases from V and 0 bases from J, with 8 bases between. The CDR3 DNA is TGTGCCAGCAGCGGAAGTGCCTCTGGAAACACCATATATTTT. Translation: CASSGSASGNTIYF.

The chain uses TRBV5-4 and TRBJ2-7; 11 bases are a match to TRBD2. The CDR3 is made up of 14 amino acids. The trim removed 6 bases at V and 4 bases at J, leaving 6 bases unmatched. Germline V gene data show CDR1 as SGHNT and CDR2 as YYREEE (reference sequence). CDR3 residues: CASNLAGGQYEQYF. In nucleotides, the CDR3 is TGTGCCAGCAACTTAGCGGGAGGGCAGTACGAGCAGTACTTC.

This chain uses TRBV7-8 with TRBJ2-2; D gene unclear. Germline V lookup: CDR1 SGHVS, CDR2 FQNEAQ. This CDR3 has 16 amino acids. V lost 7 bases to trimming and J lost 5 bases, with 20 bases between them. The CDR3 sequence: CASIPRRTRRTGELFF. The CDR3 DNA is TGTGCCAGCATCCCTCGACGGACCCGAAGGACCGGGGAGCTGTTTTTT.

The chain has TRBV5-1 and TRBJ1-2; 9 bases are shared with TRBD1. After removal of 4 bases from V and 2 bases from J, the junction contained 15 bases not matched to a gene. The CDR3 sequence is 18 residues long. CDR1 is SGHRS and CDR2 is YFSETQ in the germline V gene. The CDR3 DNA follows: TGCGCCAGCAGCCAAACCAACTTCGGGACAGGGAAGAACTATGGCTACACCTTC. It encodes CASSQTNFGTGKNYGYTF.

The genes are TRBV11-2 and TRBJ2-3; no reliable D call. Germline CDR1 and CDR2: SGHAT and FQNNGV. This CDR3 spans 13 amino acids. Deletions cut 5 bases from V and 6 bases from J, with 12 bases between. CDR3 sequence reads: CASSPHTADTQYF. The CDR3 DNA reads TGTGCCAGCAGCCCTCATACTGCGGATACGCAGTATTTT. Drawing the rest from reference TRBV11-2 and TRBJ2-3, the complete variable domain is EAGVAQSPRYKIIEKRQSVAFWCNPISGHATLYWYQQILGQGPKLLIQFQNNGVVDDSQLPKDRFSAERLKGVDSTLKIQPAKLEDSAVYLCASSPHTADTQYFGPGTRLTVL.

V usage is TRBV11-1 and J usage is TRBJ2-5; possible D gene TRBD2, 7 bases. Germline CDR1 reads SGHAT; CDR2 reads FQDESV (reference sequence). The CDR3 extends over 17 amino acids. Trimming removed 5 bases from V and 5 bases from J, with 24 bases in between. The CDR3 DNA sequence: TGTGCCAGCAGCCGAGTAGCCGGTAGGGGGGGAGACGAGACCCAGTACTTC. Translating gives CASSRVAGRGGDETQYF. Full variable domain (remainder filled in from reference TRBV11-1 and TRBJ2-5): EAEVAQSPRYKITEKSQAVAFWCDPISGHATLYWYRQILGQGPELLVQFQDESVVDDSQLPKDRFSAERLKGVDSTLKIQPAELGDSAMYLCASSRVAGRGGDETQYFGPGTRLLVL.

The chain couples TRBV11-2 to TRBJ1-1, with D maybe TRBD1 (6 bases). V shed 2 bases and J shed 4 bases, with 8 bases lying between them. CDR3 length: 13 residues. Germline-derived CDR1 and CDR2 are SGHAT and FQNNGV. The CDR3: CASSLQGITEAFF. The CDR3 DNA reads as TGTGCCAGCAGCTTACAGGGGATCACTGAAGCTTTCTTT.

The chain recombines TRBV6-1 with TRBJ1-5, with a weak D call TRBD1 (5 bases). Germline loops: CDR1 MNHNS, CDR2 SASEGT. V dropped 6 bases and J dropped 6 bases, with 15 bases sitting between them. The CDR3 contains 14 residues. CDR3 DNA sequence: TGTGCCAGCAGGGGGTTGGGGGTAGGTCAGCCCCAGCATTTT. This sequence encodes CASRGLGVGQPQHF.

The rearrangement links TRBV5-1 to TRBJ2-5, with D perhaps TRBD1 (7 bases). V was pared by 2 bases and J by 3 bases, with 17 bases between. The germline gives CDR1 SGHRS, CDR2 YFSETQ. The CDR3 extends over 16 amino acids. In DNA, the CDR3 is TGCGCCAGCAGCTTAGGCGGGACAGTCGGAGAAGAGACCCAGTACTTC. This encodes CASSLGGTVGEETQYF.